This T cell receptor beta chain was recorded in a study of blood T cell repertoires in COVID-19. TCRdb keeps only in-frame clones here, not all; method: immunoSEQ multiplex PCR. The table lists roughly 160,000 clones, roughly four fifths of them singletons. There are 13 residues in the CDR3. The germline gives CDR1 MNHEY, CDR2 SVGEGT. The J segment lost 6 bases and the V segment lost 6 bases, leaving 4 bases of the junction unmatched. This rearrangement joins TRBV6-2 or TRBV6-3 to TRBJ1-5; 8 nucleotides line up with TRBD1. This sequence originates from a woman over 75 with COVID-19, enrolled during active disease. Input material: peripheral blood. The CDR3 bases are TGTGCCAGCAGCCCGGACAGGGTTCAGCCCCAGCATTTT. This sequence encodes CASSPDRVQPQHF.